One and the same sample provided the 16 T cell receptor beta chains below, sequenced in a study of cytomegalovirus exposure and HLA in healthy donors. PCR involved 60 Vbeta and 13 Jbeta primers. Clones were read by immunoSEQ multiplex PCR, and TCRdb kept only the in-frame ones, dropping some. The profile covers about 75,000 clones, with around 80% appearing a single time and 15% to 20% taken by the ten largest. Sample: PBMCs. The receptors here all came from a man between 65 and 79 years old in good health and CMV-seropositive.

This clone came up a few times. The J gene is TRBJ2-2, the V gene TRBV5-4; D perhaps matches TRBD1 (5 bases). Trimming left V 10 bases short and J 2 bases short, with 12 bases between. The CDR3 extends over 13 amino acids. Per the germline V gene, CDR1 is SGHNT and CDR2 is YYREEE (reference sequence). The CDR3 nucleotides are TGTGCCCCAGGACACTCCAACACCGGGGAGCTGTTTTTT. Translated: CAPGHSNTGELFF.

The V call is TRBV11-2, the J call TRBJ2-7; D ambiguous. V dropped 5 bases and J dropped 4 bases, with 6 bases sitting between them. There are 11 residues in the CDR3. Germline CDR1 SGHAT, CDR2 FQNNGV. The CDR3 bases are TGTGCCAGCAGCGCGGTGTACGAGCAGTACTTC. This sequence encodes CASSAVYEQYF.

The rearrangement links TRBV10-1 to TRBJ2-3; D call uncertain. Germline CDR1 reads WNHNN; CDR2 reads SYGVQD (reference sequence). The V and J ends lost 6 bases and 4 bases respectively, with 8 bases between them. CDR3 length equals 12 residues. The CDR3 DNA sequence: TGCGCCAGCAGCGCCGCGGCAGATACGCAGTATTTT. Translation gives CASSAAADTQYF.

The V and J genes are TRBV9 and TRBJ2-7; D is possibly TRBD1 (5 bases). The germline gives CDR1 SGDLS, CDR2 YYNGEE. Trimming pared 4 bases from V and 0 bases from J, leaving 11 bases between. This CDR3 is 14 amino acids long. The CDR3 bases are TGTGCCAGCAGCACCTCGGACAACTCCTACGAGCAGTACTTC. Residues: CASSTSDNSYEQYF.

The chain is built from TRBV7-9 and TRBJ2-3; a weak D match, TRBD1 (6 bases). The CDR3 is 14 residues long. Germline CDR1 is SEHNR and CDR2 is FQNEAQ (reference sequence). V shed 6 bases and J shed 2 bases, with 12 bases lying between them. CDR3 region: CASRHRDTTDTQYF. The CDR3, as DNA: TGTGCCAGCAGGCACCGGGACACCACAGATACGCAGTATTTT.

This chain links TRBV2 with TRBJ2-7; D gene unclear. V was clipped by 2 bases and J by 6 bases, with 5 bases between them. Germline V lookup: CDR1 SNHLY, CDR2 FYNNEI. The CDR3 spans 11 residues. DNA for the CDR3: TGTGCCAGCAGTGAATTCCTCGAGCAGTACTTC. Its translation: CASSEFLEQYF.

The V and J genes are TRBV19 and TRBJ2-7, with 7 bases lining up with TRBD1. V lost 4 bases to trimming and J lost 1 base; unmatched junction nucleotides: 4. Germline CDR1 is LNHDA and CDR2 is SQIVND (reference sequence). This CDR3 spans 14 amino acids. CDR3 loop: CASSNTGQSYEQYF. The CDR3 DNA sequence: TGTGCCAGTAGTAATACGGGACAGTCCTACGAGCAGTACTTC.

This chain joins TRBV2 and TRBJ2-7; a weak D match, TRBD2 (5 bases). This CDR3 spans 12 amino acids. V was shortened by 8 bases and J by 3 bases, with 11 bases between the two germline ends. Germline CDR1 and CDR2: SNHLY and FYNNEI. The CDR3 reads CASGGLFYEQYF. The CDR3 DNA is TGTGCCAGCGGCGGACTGTTCTACGAGCAGTACTTC.

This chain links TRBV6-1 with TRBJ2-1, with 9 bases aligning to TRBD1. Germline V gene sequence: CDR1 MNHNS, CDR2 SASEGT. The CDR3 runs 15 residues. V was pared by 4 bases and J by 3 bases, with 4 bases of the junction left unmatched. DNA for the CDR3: TGTGCCAGCAGTGGACCGGGACAGGGCTACAATGAGCAGTTCTTC. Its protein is CASSGPGQGYNEQFF.

Written as DNA, the CDR3 is TGCGCCAGCAGCGACGACTACCTTAATGAGCAGTTCTTC. Amino acids: CASSDDYLNEQFF. The chain joins TRBV5-1 to TRBJ2-1, with D possibly TRBD2 on 5 matching bases. The germline V gene encodes CDR1 SGHRS and CDR2 YFSETQ. CDR3 length: 13 residues. The V end lost 4 bases, the J end lost 7 bases, and 12 bases lay between the germline ends.

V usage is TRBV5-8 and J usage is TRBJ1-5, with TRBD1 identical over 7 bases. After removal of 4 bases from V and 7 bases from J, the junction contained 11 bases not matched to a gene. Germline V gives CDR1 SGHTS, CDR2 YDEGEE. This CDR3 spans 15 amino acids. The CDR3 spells CASSASPTGIQPQHF. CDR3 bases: TGTGCCAGCAGCGCCTCCCCGACAGGGATCCAGCCCCAGCATTTT.

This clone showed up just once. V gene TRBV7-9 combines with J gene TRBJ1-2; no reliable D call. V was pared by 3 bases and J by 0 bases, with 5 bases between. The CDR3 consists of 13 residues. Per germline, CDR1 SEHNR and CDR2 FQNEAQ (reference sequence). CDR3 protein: CASSFGPNYGYTF. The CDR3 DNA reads TGTGCCAGCAGCTTCGGTCCTAACTATGGCTACACCTTC.

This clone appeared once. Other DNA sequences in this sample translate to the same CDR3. Written as DNA, the CDR3 is TGTGCCAGCAGCTTAGGAACAGGGGGCAATCAGCCCCAGCATTTT. Amino acids: CASSLGTGGNQPQHF. V usage is TRBV7-6 and J usage is TRBJ1-5, with 7 bases that match TRBD1. There are 15 residues in the CDR3. Germline V gene lookup returns CDR1 SGHVS and CDR2 FNYEAQ. Unmatched junction bases numbered 2, after V lost 1 base and J lost 2 bases.

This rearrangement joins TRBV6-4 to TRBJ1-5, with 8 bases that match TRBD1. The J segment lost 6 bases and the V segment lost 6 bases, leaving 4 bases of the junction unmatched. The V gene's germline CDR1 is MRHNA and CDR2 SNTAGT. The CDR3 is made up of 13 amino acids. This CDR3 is CASSEQGGQPQHF. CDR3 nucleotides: TGTGCCAGCAGCGAACAGGGGGGTCAGCCCCAGCATTTT.

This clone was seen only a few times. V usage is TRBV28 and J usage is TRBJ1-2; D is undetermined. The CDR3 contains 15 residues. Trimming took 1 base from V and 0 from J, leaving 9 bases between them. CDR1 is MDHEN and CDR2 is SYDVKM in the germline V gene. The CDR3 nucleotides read TGTGCCAGCAGTTTATTGAGGGAGCCTAACTATGGCTACACCTTC. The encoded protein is CASSLLREPNYGYTF.

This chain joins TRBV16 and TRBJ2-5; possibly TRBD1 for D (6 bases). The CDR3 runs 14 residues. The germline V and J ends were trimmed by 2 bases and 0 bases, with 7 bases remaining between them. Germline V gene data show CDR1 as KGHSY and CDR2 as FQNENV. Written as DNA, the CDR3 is TGTGCCAGCAGCCAACGACAGGACCAAGAGACCCAGTACTTC. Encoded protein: CASSQRQDQETQYF. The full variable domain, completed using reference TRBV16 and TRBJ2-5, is GEEVAQTPKHLVRGEGQKAKLYCAPIKGHSYVFWYQQVLKNEFKFLISFQNENVFDETGMPKERFSAKCLPNSPCSLEIQATKLEDSAVYFCASSQRQDQETQYFGPGTRLLVL.